These T cell receptor beta chains were read from a single sample in a study of cytomegalovirus exposure and HLA in healthy donors. Profiled with immunoSEQ multiplex PCR; TCRdb holds only in-frame clones, not every one. The sample lists about 160,000 clones, approximately 83% occurring once. Sequenced sample: PBMCs. The receptors shown here come from a boy younger than 10 in good health and CMV-seronegative. Each CDR3 is given with its conserved first and last residue. D genes are given only for firm matches. The size field is filled for only some rows; it gives once, few, many or a size class.

>TRBJ2-3|NA|NA|TRBV6-6
TGTGCCAGCAGTACCGCGGGGGCCCCTGGGATGGATACGCAGTATTTT
CASSTAGAPGMDTQYF
>TRBJ1-2|NA|once|TRBV4-1
TGCGCCAGCAGCCAAGAGGCTGGGAGTGGCTACACCTTC
CASSQEAGSGYTF
>TRBJ1-6|NA|NA|TRBV6-5
TGTGCCAGCAGCCTCAGGGTGGATTCACCCCTTCACTTT
CASSLRVDSPLHF
>TRBJ1-2|NA|NA|TRBV27
TGTGCCAGCAGTTTATCCCAGCGGGGGGTCTATGGCTACACCTTC
CASSLSQRGVYGYTF
>TRBJ1-2|NA|NA|TRBV10-1
TGCGCCAGCAGTGCCCCTCGATCGGGTAACGAGCGAAATGGCTACACCTTC
CASSAPRSGNERNGYTF
>TRBJ2-1|NA|NA|TRBV5-1
TGCGCCAGCAGCTGGCGGGACTCATACAATGAGCAGTTCTTC
CASSWRDSYNEQFF
>TRBJ2-3|TRBD2|NA|TRBV11-2
TGTGCCAGCAGCTTAGTTACTAGCGGGGGGGCAGATACGCAGTATTTT
CASSLVTSGGADTQYF
>TRBJ2-5|NA|few|TRBV7-2
TGTGCCAGCAGCTTAGGTTTGGCTTTCCGGAGAGAGACCCAGTACTTC
CASSLGLAFRRETQYF
>TRBJ2-5|TRBD2|NA|TRBV6-5
TGTGCCAGCACCGGACTAGAGAAAGAGACCCAGTACTTC
CASTGLEKETQYF
>TRBJ2-2|TRBD2|NA|TRBV19
TGTGCCAGTAGTCTTAGCGGGAGAGTTACCGGGGAGCTGTTTTTT
CASSLSGRVTGELFF
>TRBJ2-3|TRBD2|NA|TRBV30
TGTGCCTGGAGTCCCGGGAGGGGGGAGGCGGATACGCAGTATTTT
CAWSPGRGEADTQYF
>TRBJ2-1|TRBD2|NA|TRBV11-2
TGTGCCAGCAGATACCCCGGGACTAGCGGGACCGAGCAGTTCTTC
CASRYPGTSGTEQFF
>TRBJ1-1|TRBD1|NA|TRBV19
TGTGCCACCATTAAAGAGGGGGCGATGCCTGAAGCTTTCTTT
CATIKEGAMPEAFF
>TRBJ1-5|NA|NA|TRBV5-5
TGTGCCAGCAGCTTGAATTTGGGGAGGAGCAATCAGCCCCAGCATTTT
CASSLNLGRSNQPQHF
>TRBJ2-2|NA|NA|TRBV19
TGTGCCACCCAAGGGGCCGGGGAGCTGTTTTTT
CATQGAGELFF
>TRBJ2-1|TRBD1|NA|TRBV7-8
TGTGCCAGCAGCTCCCTGGGACAGGGTCTTGAGACCTACAATGAGCAGTTCTTC
CASSSLGQGLETYNEQFF
>TRBJ1-1|TRBD1|NA|TRBV2
TGTGCCAGCAGTGGGTTCAGGGGGACGCTACTTACTGAAGCTTTCTTT
CASSGFRGTLLTEAFF
>TRBJ2-7|NA|NA|TRBV6-1
TGTGCCAGCGGACCAAGGGGGACCTACGAGCAGTACTTC
CASGPRGTYEQYF
>TRBJ1-4|NA|NA|TRBV30
TGTGCCTGGAGTCTGGGGGGTTGGGATGAAAAACTGTTTTTT
CAWSLGGWDEKLFF
>TRBJ2-5|NA|NA|TRBV9
TGTGCCAGCAGCGCACGGCATGGGGCGGGGGAGACCCAGTACTTC
CASSARHGAGETQYF
>TRBJ1-3|NA|NA|TRBV7-9
TGTGCCAGCAGCCTCTCTGGAAACACCATATATTTT
CASSLSGNTIYF
>TRBJ2-3|TRBD2|NA|TRBV9
TGTGCCAGCAGCTCCAGCGGGGCGGGGGATACGCAGTATTTT
CASSSSGAGDTQYF
>TRBJ2-1|TRBD2|NA|TRBV5-5
TGTGCCAGCAGCCCCGGGACTAGCGGGAGAGTCTACAATGAGCAGTTCTTC
CASSPGTSGRVYNEQFF
>TRBJ1-2|TRBD1|NA|TRBV28
TGTGCCAGCAGTTCCCCTCGACAGGGCCGCTATGGCTACACCTTC
CASSSPRQGRYGYTF
>TRBJ2-2|NA|NA|TRBV6-6
TGTGCCAGCAGTTACGGGCCCGTTAAGACCGGGGAGCTGTTTTTT
CASSYGPVKTGELFF
>TRBJ2-3|TRBD2|NA|TRBV11-3
TGTGCCAGCAGCCCCGGGGGGTCTGATACGCAGTATTTT
CASSPGGSDTQYF
>TRBJ2-3|NA|NA|TRBV7-3
TGTGCCAGCAGCCCTACAGGGTACCACACAGATACGCAGTATTTT
CASSPTGYHTDTQYF
>TRBJ2-3|NA|NA|TRBV7-2
TGTGCCAGCCGCTTGGGGGGAGGAATCACAGATACGCAGTATTTT
CASRLGGGITDTQYF
>TRBJ1-2|NA|NA|TRBV27
TGTGCCAGCAGTTTCTCCCAGGGGACCAGCTACACCTTC
CASSFSQGTSYTF
>TRBJ2-5|TRBD1|NA|TRBV29-1
TGCAGCGTTGTGTGGAACAGGGGTAGAGAGACCCAGTACTTC
CSVVWNRGRETQYF
>TRBJ1-5|NA|NA|TRBV6-6
TGTGCCAGCAGTTACCCGGAGGGCAATCAGCCCCAGCATTTT
CASSYPEGNQPQHF
>TRBJ2-1|NA|NA|TRBV5-1
TGCGCCAGCAGCCGGGACACCCCCTACAATGAGCAGTTCTTC
CASSRDTPYNEQFF
>TRBJ2-1|NA|NA|TRBV11-2
TGTGCCAGCAGCTTAATAGAGTACAATGAGCAGTTCTTC
CASSLIEYNEQFF
>TRBJ1-2|TRBD1|once|TRBV27
TGTGCCAGCAGTTCCCCCGGGACAGGGGGGGTTGGCCACACCTTC
CASSSPGTGGVGHTF
>TRBJ1-6|NA|NA|TRBV6-1
TGTGCCAGCCGACAGCCAGATAATTCACCCCTCCACTTT
CASRQPDNSPLHF
>TRBJ2-1|TRBD1|NA|TRBV5-8
TGTGCCAGCAGTCATACAGGGGTCGAGCAGTTCTTC
CASSHTGVEQFF
>TRBJ2-7|TRBD1|NA|TRBV6-5
TGTGCCAGCAAAAAACAGGGGTCTAACTACGAGCAGTACTTC
CASKKQGSNYEQYF
>TRBJ1-1|NA|NA|TRBV7-2
TGTGCCAGCAGCTTGGGCAGGAACACTGAAGCTTTCTTT
CASSLGRNTEAFF
>TRBJ1-6|TRBD1|NA|TRBV5-5
TGTGCCAGCAGCTCCCAGGGGGGAGATTCAGCACCCCTCCACTTT
CASSSQGGDSAPLHF
>TRBJ2-7|NA|NA|TRBV2
TGTGCCAGCAGTTCGGGAAACGAGCAGTACTTC
CASSSGNEQYF
>TRBJ2-7|TRBD2|NA|TRBV6-6
TGTGCCAGCAGCCTAGACCTAGCGGGAGCCTCCTACGAGCAGTACTTC
CASSLDLAGASYEQYF
>TRBJ1-1|TRBD1|NA|TRBV5-1
TGCGCCAGCAGCACAGGGACAGTTGAAGCTTTCTTT
CASSTGTVEAFF
>TRBJ1-2|TRBD1|NA|TRBV27
TGTGCCAGCAGTTTATACACAGGGGGCTCCTATGGCTACACCTTC
CASSLYTGGSYGYTF
>TRBJ2-7|NA|NA|TRBV5-6
TGTGCCAGCAGCTTGAAGGGCGGGGGCGGGCCCCTGGAGCAGTACTTC
CASSLKGGGGPLEQYF
>TRBJ2-1|NA|few|TRBV19
TGTGCCAGTAGTATAATGGCGGGGACCTACAATGAGCAGTTCTTC
CASSIMAGTYNEQFF
>TRBJ2-3|TRBD2|NA|TRBV7-8
TGTGCCAGCAGCATCGGGACTAGCGGGGTTCTTGTAATTTCCACAGATACGCAGTATTTT
CASSIGTSGVLVISTDTQYF
>TRBJ2-5|NA|NA|TRBV5-1
TGCGCCAGCAGACAACGTTACGCGGGACAGCAAGAGACCCAGTACTTC
CASRQRYAGQQETQYF
>TRBJ2-3|TRBD2|NA|TRBV6-1
TGTGCCAGCAGGGGGACTAGCGGGGGCACAGATACGCAGTATTTT
CASRGTSGGTDTQYF
>TRBJ2-1|NA|NA|TRBV28
TGTGCCAGCAGTTTACAGTACAATGAGCAGTTCTTC
CASSLQYNEQFF
>TRBJ2-5|TRBD1|NA|TRBV30
TGTGCCTGTTTTACCGGGACAGGGTCTTTCTCGGAGACCCAGTACTTC
CACFTGTGSFSETQYF
>TRBJ1-1|TRBD1|NA|TRBV15
TGTGCCACCAGCCCCCACGGGGGACAGGGGGCCGCTGAAGCTTTCTTT
CATSPHGGQGAAEAFF
>TRBJ2-1|TRBD2|NA|TRBV29-1
TGCAGCGTTGCCCGGACTAGCGGGAGGGCCTCCTACAATGAGCAGTTCTTC
CSVARTSGRASYNEQFF